Here is one T cell receptor (beta chain) with its context. Authors' processing steps: Amplification with reference gene primers provided the estimates of nucleated cell counts. Clones were sequenced by immunoSEQ multiplex PCR, and TCRdb holds only the in-frame ones, with some missing. From that table come the V and J calls and clone size; the DNA was used to work out D and trimming. Of 100,000 or so clones in the sample, roughly 87% were seen once. Seattle participants joined during active infection and were tracked over time. With V trimmed by 4 bases and J by 8 bases, 5 bases remained unmatched. The CDR3 is 13 amino acids. Germline lookup yields CDR1 SGHNT and CDR2 YYREEE (reference sequence). This entry is derived from a study of blood T cell repertoires in COVID-19. Study-level background: Nucleic acid was either cDNA or gDNA, and it came from T cells, B-cell-depleted T cells, or PBMCs.

The TCR sequence derives from a woman in her forties or fifties with COVID-19, enrolled during active disease. The sequenced sample consisted of peripheral blood. The V call is TRBV5-4, the J call TRBJ1-4, with 7 bases aligning to TRBD1. CDR3 DNA: TGTGCCAGCAGCGTCCGACAGGGAGAAAAACTGTTTTTT. Translating gives CASSVRQGEKLFF.